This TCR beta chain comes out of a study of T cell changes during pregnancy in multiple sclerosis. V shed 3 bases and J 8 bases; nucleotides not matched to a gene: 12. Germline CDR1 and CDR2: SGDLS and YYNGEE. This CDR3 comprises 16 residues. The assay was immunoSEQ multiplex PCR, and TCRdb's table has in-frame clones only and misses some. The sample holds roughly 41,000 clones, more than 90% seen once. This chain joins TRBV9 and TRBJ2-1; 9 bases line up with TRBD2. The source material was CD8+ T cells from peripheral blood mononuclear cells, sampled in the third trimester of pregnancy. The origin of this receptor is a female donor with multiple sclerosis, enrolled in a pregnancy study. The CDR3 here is CASSGGLADGFDEQFF. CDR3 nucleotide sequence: TGTGCCAGCAGCGGGGGACTAGCTGACGGCTTCGATGAGCAGTTCTTC.